A single sample is the source of the 30 T cell receptor beta chains below, sequenced in a study of blood T cell repertoires in COVID-19. Sequenced by immunoSEQ multiplex PCR; TCRdb stores in-frame clones only, minus some. The table has around 60,000 clones, 70% to 90% seen once. The specimen sequenced was peripheral blood. These receptors were taken from a man in his sixties or seventies with acute or convalescent COVID-19.

The chain couples TRBV12-5 to TRBJ1-5, with no clear D. This CDR3 comprises 17 residues. V lost 4 bases and J lost 0, with 16 bases in between. In germline, CDR1 is LGHNT, CDR2 FRNRAP. CDR3 sequence (DNA): TGTGCTAGTGGTTCGGGGTGGTCACGAAATAGCAATCAGCCCCAGCATTTT. Protein: CASGSGWSRNSNQPQHF.

This chain links TRBV5-1 with TRBJ2-5; perhaps TRBD1 as D (9 bases). Germline CDR1 is SGHRS and CDR2 is YFSETQ. The CDR3 is 15 residues long. Trimming took off 2 bases at V and 8 bases at J, with 19 bases between the two ends. The CDR3, as DNA: TGCGCCAGCAGCTTCAACGGGGGGGACAGGGAAACCCAGTACTTC. Protein product: CASSFNGGDRETQYF. Using reference TRBV5-1 and TRBJ2-5 for the parts outside the CDR3, the full variable domain is KAGVTQTPRYLIKTRGQQVTLSCSPISGHRSVSWYQQTPGQGLQFLFEYFSETQRNKGNFPGRFSGRQFSNSRSEMNVSTLELGDSALYLCASSFNGGDRETQYFGPGTRLLVL.

The rearrangement links TRBV5-1 to TRBJ2-1; 7 bases line up with TRBD1. V was pared by 2 bases and J by 7 bases, with 6 bases of the junction left unmatched. The CDR3 has 14 residues. Germline CDR1 reads SGHRS; CDR2 reads YFSETQ. The CDR3 DNA follows: TGCGCCAGCAGCTTTAGACAGGGTAGAAATGAGCAGTTCTTC. Translation: CASSFRQGRNEQFF.

This chain connects TRBV9 to TRBJ2-5; 10 bases map to TRBD2. The ends lost 0 bases at V and 5 bases at J; junction bases unmatched: 4. CDR1 SGDLS and CDR2 YYNGEE come from the germline V gene. This CDR3 contains 15 residues. Written as DNA, the CDR3 is TGTGCCAGCAGCGTAGGTCTAGCGGGGGAGGAGACCCAGTACTTC. Protein sequence: CASSVGLAGEETQYF.

This clone has a single count. The chain combines TRBV5-8 with TRBJ1-5; D is unresolved. This CDR3 is built from 13 residues. Trimming removed 0 bases from V and 4 bases from J, with 5 bases in between. Germline V gene sequence: CDR1 SGHTS, CDR2 YDEGEE. The CDR3 DNA sequence: TGTGCCAGCAGCTTGGGGCAGAATCAGCCCCAGCATTTT. It is translated as CASSLGQNQPQHF.

The gene calls are TRBV13 and TRBJ2-7; TRBD1 is a possible D gene (6 bases). Trimming pared 5 bases from V and 5 bases from J, leaving 13 bases between. Germline assignment: CDR1 PRHDT and CDR2 FYEKMQ (reference sequence). The CDR3 is 13 amino acids. The CDR3 reads CASSLGQSHEQYF. CDR3 DNA: TGTGCCAGCAGCCTTGGACAGTCCCACGAGCAGTACTTC.

The chain recombines TRBV7-9 with TRBJ2-3; D may be TRBD1 (6 bases). Germline V CDR1 and CDR2: SEHNR, FQNEAQ (reference sequence). V lost 5 bases and J lost 4, with 10 bases in between. The CDR3 totals 13 residues. Here the CDR3 DNA reads TGTGCCAGCAGCCCAACAGGGCCAGATACGCAGTATTTT. Translation: CASSPTGPDTQYF.

The V gene is TRBV4-1, the J gene TRBJ2-3; 7 bases are a match to TRBD2. Germline trimming cut 1 base from V and 1 base from J; bases unmatched to any gene: 8. The V gene's germline CDR1 is MGHRA and CDR2 YSYEKL. This CDR3 spans 17 amino acids. The CDR3 DNA sequence: TGCGCCAGCAGCCAAGCCAGGACTAGATCAGGCACAGATACGCAGTATTTT. Protein product: CASSQARTRSGTDTQYF.

The CDR3 DNA sequence: TGCGCCAGCAGCTTGACTAGCACTGGGGCCAACGTCCTGACTTTC. Protein sequence: CASSLTSTGANVLTF. The rearrangement joins TRBV5-1 to TRBJ2-6, with TRBD2 as a possible D gene (6 bases). Per germline, CDR1 SGHRS and CDR2 YFSETQ. The CDR3 consists of 15 residues. V gave up 1 base and J gave up 2 bases, with 7 bases separating them.

CDR3: CASSLDQASGGGEETQYF. CDR3 DNA: TGTGCCAGCAGCTTAGATCAGGCTAGCGGGGGAGGAGAAGAGACCCAGTACTTC. The gene calls are TRBV11-2 and TRBJ2-5; TRBD2 agrees at 10 bases. V lost 0 bases to trimming and J lost 3 bases; unmatched junction nucleotides: 10. This CDR3 contains 18 residues. Germline assignment: CDR1 SGHAT and CDR2 FQNNGV.

This rearrangement joins TRBV28 to TRBJ2-1; 7 bases map to TRBD1. V lost 5 bases to trimming and J lost 8 bases; unmatched junction nucleotides: 15. The CDR3 consists of 16 residues. Germline V gives CDR1 MDHEN, CDR2 SYDVKM. The CDR3: CASSPAGGRGSDEQFF. The CDR3 DNA is TGTGCCAGCAGTCCCGCTGGGGGCAGGGGGTCTGATGAGCAGTTCTTC.

The chain links TRBV7-6 to TRBJ2-5, with a possible D match to TRBD2 (5 bases). Germline values: CDR1 SGHVS, CDR2 FNYEAQ. Trimming removed 5 bases from V and 4 bases from J, with 14 bases in between. The CDR3 runs 14 residues. CDR3 nucleotides: TGTGCCAGCAGCGACTACGGGGAGCGAGAGACCCAGTACTTC. This translates into CASSDYGERETQYF.

The chain uses TRBV5-1 and TRBJ2-5; the match to TRBD1 covers 7 bases. Per the germline V gene, CDR1 is SGHRS and CDR2 is YFSETQ. CDR3 size: 14 residues. J was trimmed by 1 base and V by 4 bases; bases with no gene match: 4. The CDR3 loop reads CASSAGTAQETQYF. The DNA for the CDR3 is TGCGCCAGCAGCGCCGGGACAGCCCAAGAGACCCAGTACTTC.

The chain couples TRBV4-1 to TRBJ2-5; 8 nucleotides align to TRBD2. This CDR3 is 15 amino acids long. The germline CDR1 and CDR2 sequences are MGHRA and YSYEKL. After removal of 2 bases from V and 4 bases from J, the junction contained 6 bases not matched to a gene. CDR3 DNA sequence: TGCGCCAGCAGCCAACCCCTGGCGGGGGGAGAGACCCAGTACTTC. It translates to CASSQPLAGGETQYF.

V and J are TRBV30 and TRBJ2-2, with D possibly being TRBD1 (5 bases). This CDR3 spans 14 amino acids. Germline assignment: CDR1 GTSNPN and CDR2 SVGIG (reference sequence). Trimming cost V 1 base and J 4 bases, with 10 bases left between them. The CDR3: CAWSGQGSTGELFF. DNA for the CDR3: TGTGCCTGGAGTGGGCAGGGTTCCACCGGGGAGCTGTTTTTT.

As concerns this clone: This sample includes further DNA sequences coding for the same CDR3. V and J are TRBV6-5 and TRBJ1-1, with 8 bases lining up with TRBD1. The CDR3 totals 14 residues. The J segment lost 6 bases and the V segment lost 3 bases, leaving 6 bases of the junction unmatched. CDR1 and CDR2 from the germline V gene are MNHEY and SVGAGI. The CDR3 is CASSYTGQGAEAFF. CDR3 coding DNA: TGTGCCAGCAGTTATACAGGACAGGGCGCTGAAGCTTTCTTT.

This chain joins TRBV7-2 and TRBJ1-2; unclear D gene. Germline V lookup: CDR1 SGHTA, CDR2 FQGNSA. Deletions cut 1 base from V and 4 bases from J, with 16 bases between. This CDR3 is built from 16 residues. The CDR3 coding sequence is TGTGCCAGCAGCTTAGAGAGCACTACAACTACCTATGGCTACACCTTC. Amino acid sequence: CASSLESTTTTYGYTF.

V usage is TRBV19 and J usage is TRBJ2-1; 7 bases match TRBD2. The CDR3 runs to 13 residues. CDR1 and CDR2 (germline): LNHDA, SQIVND (reference sequence). The V and J ends lost 9 bases and 4 bases, in that order; junction bases with no gene match: 6. The CDR3 loop is CASRGDIYNEQFF. Here the CDR3 DNA reads TGTGCCAGCCGGGGGGATATATACAATGAGCAGTTCTTC.

The chain couples TRBV24-1 to TRBJ1-4, with TRBD1 matching over 8 bases. Germline loops: CDR1 KGHDR, CDR2 SFDVKD. The CDR3 runs to 15 residues. The V segment lost 5 bases and the J segment 3 bases; nucleotides outside the gene matches: 4. CDR3 in DNA: TGTGCCACCAGTGCGACAGGGGCCCCTAATGAAAAACTGTTTTTT. Protein: CATSATGAPNEKLFF.

The chain carries TRBV4-1 and TRBJ1-4; D possibly corresponds to TRBD1 (5 bases). This CDR3 contains 14 residues. V lost 6 bases, J lost 7 bases, and 15 bases lay in between. Per the germline V gene, CDR1 is MGHRA and CDR2 is YSYEKL. Written as DNA, the CDR3 is TGCGCCAGCAGTGCCAGGGTCTCGGGTGAAAAACTGTTTTTT. This sequence encodes CASSARVSGEKLFF.

The table lists this clone with a count of one. This rearrangement joins TRBV19 to TRBJ1-4; D is undetermined. The germline V gene encodes CDR1 LNHDA and CDR2 SQIVND (reference sequence). The length of the CDR3 is 14 residues. V was clipped by 6 bases and J by 0 bases, with 8 bases between them. CDR3: CASSPGSTNEKLFF. The CDR3 nucleotides are TGTGCCAGTAGCCCGGGTTCAACTAATGAAAAACTGTTTTTT.

This clone has just one count. The chain carries TRBV7-2 and TRBJ1-4, with 9 bases fitting TRBD1. Germline V gene sequence: CDR1 SGHTA, CDR2 FQGNSA. Trimming at V came to 1 base and at J to 7 bases, leaving 4 bases not matched to a gene. This CDR3 has 15 residues. CDR3 residues: CASSLGGQGVEKLFF. CDR3 bases: TGTGCCAGCAGCTTAGGGGGACAGGGAGTTGAAAAACTGTTTTTT. The full variable domain, in which reference TRBV7-2 and TRBJ1-4 provide the parts outside the CDR3, is GAGVSQSPSNKVTEKGKDVELRCDPISGHTALYWYRQSLGQGLEFLIYFQGNSAPDKSGLPSDRFSAERTGGSVSTLTIQRTQQEDSAVYLCASSLGGQGVEKLFFGSGTQLSVL.

This clone appeared once. This sequence joins TRBV6-5 and TRBJ1-1; D is perhaps TRBD1 (5 bases). Germline V gene sequence: CDR1 MNHEY, CDR2 SVGAGI. The germline V and J ends were trimmed by 0 bases and 10 bases, with 9 bases remaining between them. The length of the CDR3 is 12 residues. CDR3 residues: CASSYSGGVAFF. CDR3 nucleotide sequence: TGTGCCAGCAGTTACTCGGGGGGTGTAGCTTTCTTT.

The chain links TRBV10-2 to TRBJ2-7; TRBD2 aligns across 11 bases. With V trimmed by 8 bases and J by 0 bases, 3 bases remained unmatched. Germline V gene data show CDR1 as WSHSY and CDR2 as SAAADI. The CDR3 runs 14 residues. DNA of the CDR3: TGCGCCAGCGTACTAGCGGGGGACTCCTACGAGCAGTACTTC. It encodes CASVLAGDSYEQYF.

V is TRBV5-8 and J is TRBJ1-2, with 10 bases that match TRBD1. In germline, CDR1 is SGHTS, CDR2 YDEGEE. CDR3 length: 15 amino acids. Trimming removed 3 bases from V and 8 bases from J; junction bases left unmatched: 10. The CDR3 loop is CASSSRRQGASGYTF. The CDR3 DNA sequence: TGTGCCAGCAGCTCCAGAAGACAGGGGGCGAGCGGCTACACCTTC.

This chain connects TRBV5-1 to TRBJ2-2; maybe TRBD1 (6 bases). The germline V and J ends were trimmed by 4 bases and 4 bases, with 20 bases remaining between them. CDR1 and CDR2 (germline): SGHRS, YFSETQ. The CDR3 has 17 amino acids. The CDR3 nucleotides read TGCGCCAGCAGCATAACGCCCCGCAGGGGCAGCACCGGGGAGCTGTTTTTT. Amino acids: CASSITPRRGSTGELFF.

The rearrangement joins TRBV9 to TRBJ1-3; 7 nucleotides match TRBD1. Germline loops: CDR1 SGDLS, CDR2 YYNGEE. CDR3 length equals 15 residues. V shed 4 bases, J shed 4 bases, and the junction held 8 bases outside the gene matches. The DNA for the CDR3 is TGTGCCAGCAGCCCGAGGGGGCGAGCCGGAAACACCATATATTTT. Translation gives CASSPRGRAGNTIYF. Full variable domain (outside the CDR3, taken from reference TRBV9 and TRBJ1-3): DSGVTQTPKHLITATGQRVTLRCSPRSGDLSVYWYQQSLDQGLQFLIQYYNGEERAKGNILERFSAQQFPDLHSELNLSSLELGDSALYFCASSPRGRAGNTIYFGEGSWLTVV.

This chain links TRBV5-5 with TRBJ2-7, with 7 bases matching TRBD1. Germline-derived CDR1 and CDR2 are SGHKS and YYEKEE (reference sequence). J gave up 2 bases and V 4 bases, and 6 bases lay outside the gene matches. The CDR3 covers 14 residues. As DNA, the CDR3 is TGTGCCAGCAGCCCCGGGACAGCTCCCTACGAGCAGTACTTC. Protein: CASSPGTAPYEQYF. The complete variable domain, with remaining parts taken from reference TRBV5-5 and TRBJ2-7, reads DAGVTQSPTHLIKTRGQQVTLRCSPISGHKSVSWYQQVLGQGPQFIFQYYEKEERGRGNFPDRFSARQFPNYSSELNVNALLLGDSALYLCASSPGTAPYEQYFGPGTRLTVT.

The chain links TRBV28 to TRBJ1-6, with TRBD1 matching over 10 bases. This CDR3 has 14 amino acids. V lost 7 bases, J lost 7 bases, and 4 bases stayed unmatched. CDR1 is MDHEN and CDR2 is SYDVKM in the germline V gene. The CDR3 spells CASIPGQGNSPLHF. CDR3 DNA: TGTGCCAGCATTCCGGGACAGGGGAATTCACCCCTCCACTTT.

V is TRBV2 and J is TRBJ1-2; D unclear. Germline assignment: CDR1 SNHLY and CDR2 FYNNEI. CDR3 size: 15 residues. Between the trimmed V and J ends, which lost 7 bases and 0 bases, there was a span of 15 bases. CDR3 sequence: CASTAEALANYGYTF. CDR3 nucleotide sequence: TGTGCCAGCACCGCGGAGGCGTTAGCTAACTATGGCTACACCTTC.